The 5 T cell receptor beta chains below come from one sample, sequenced in a study of spatial heterogeneity in lung cancer. The time point was: blood at routine non-recurrence follow-up after resection. Sequencing of whole RNA from tumor, nontumor lung or frozen PBMC involved no sorting. MiXCR, applied by TCRdb to the 5' RACE reads, yields one record per CDR3 protein. The sample shows some 120,000 distinct CDR3 sequences, approximately 12% of them seen only once. The material sequenced was PBMCs, taken at follow-up. The receptors stem from a male donor with early-stage non-small cell lung cancer.

The genes are TRBV19 and TRBJ2-3; tentative D call: TRBD2 (6 bases). Trimming stripped 8 bases from V and 1 base from J, with 13 bases between. The CDR3 totals 14 residues. Germline V gene lookup returns CDR1 LNHDA and CDR2 SQIVND (reference sequence). The CDR3 here is CASRSSGGTDTQYF. The CDR3 nucleotides are TGTGCCAGTCGGTCGTCGGGAGGCACAGATACGCAGTATTTT. Together with reference TRBV19 and TRBJ2-3, the CDR3 gives the full variable domain: DGGITQSPKYLFRKEGQNVTLSCEQNLNHDAMYWYRQDPGQGLRLIYYSQIVNDFQKGDIAEGYSVSREKKESFPLTVTSAQKNPTAFYLCASRSSGGTDTQYFGPGTRLTVL.

This clonotype was counted many times. The chain recombines TRBV20-1 with TRBJ2-1; D is perhaps TRBD1 or TRBD2 (5 bases each). This CDR3 comprises 13 residues. V lost 7 bases, J lost 7 bases, and 17 bases lay in between. Germline V gene lookup returns CDR1 DFQATT and CDR2 SNEGSKA (reference sequence). The CDR3 coding sequence is TGCAGTGAGGCGGGTGATGGGACGAATGAGCAGTTCTTC. It translates to CSEAGDGTNEQFF.

The chain links TRBV4-3 to TRBJ1-1; D ambiguous. This CDR3 is built from 16 residues. Looked up from germline, CDR1 is LGHNA and CDR2 is YSLEER. Deletions cut 3 bases from V and 1 base from J, with 15 bases between. CDR3 amino acids: CASSHLRGRGNTEAFF. In DNA form, the CDR3 reads TGCGCCAGCAGCCATCTTCGAGGGCGCGGGAACACTGAAGCTTTCTTT.

This clonotype was detected many times. J is TRBJ2-1 and V is TRBV10-1, with unresolved D. CDR1 is WNHNN, CDR2 SYGVQD, per germline (reference sequence). The CDR3 is 14 amino acids. Deletions cut 4 bases from V and 0 bases from J, with 7 bases between. Here the CDR3 DNA reads TGCGCCAGCAGTGGTCTGAGCTCCTACAATGAGCAGTTCTTC. Translating it yields CASSGLSSYNEQFF.

There are a few counts of this clonotype. The chain employs TRBV28 and TRBJ2-1, with a possible D match to TRBD1 (7 bases). Trimming cost V 5 bases and J 3 bases, with 26 bases left between them. The CDR3 has 19 amino acids. Germline-derived CDR1 and CDR2 are MDHEN and SYDVKM. The CDR3 DNA follows: TGTGCCAGCAGTCCTTCCGGGACAGTTGTAGGGGGGATCTACAATGAGCAGTTCTTC. Its translation is CASSPSGTVVGGIYNEQFF.